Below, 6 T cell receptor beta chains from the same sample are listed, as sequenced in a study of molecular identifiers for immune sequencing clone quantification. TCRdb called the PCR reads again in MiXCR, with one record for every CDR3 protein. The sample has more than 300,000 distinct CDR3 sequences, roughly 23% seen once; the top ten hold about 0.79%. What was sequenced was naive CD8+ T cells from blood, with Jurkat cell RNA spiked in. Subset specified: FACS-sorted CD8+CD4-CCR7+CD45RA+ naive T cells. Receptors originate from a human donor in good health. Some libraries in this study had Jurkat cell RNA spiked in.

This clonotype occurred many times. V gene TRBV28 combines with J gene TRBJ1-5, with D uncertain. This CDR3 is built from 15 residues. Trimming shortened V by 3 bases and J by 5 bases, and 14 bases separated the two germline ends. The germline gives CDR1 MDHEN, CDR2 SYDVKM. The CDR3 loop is CASSLVGYYDQPQHF. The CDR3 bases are TGTGCCAGCAGTTTGGTCGGCTACTACGATCAGCCCCAGCATTTT.

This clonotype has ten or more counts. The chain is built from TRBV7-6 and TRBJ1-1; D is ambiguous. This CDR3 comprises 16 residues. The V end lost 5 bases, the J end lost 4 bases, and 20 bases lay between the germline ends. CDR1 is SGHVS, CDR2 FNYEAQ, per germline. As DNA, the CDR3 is TGTGCCAGCAGCCAAACCTACAGCGGGTCGGGCACTGAAGCTTTCTTT. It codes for CASSQTYSGSGTEAFF.

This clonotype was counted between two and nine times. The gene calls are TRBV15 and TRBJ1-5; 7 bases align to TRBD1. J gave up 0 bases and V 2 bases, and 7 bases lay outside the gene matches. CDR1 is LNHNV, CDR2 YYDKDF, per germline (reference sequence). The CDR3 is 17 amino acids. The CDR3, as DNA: TGTGCCACCAGCAGATCCGGGACAGCGTATAGCAATCAGCCCCAGCATTTT. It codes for CATSRSGTAYSNQPQHF.

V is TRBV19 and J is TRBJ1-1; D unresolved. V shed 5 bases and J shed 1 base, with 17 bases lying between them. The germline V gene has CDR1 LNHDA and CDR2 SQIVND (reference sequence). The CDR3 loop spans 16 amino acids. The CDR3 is CASSPRRGKPNTEAFF. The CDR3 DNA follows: TGTGCCAGTAGTCCGCGACGGGGAAAGCCGAACACTGAAGCTTTCTTT.

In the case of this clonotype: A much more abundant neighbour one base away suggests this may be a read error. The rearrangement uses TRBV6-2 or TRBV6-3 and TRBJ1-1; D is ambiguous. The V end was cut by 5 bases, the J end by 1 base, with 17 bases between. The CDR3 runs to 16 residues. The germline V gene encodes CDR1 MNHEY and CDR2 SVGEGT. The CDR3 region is CASSPVFVDRNTEAFF. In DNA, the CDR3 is TGTGCCAGCAGTCCCGTGTTTGTGGATAGGAACACTGAAGCTTTCTTT.

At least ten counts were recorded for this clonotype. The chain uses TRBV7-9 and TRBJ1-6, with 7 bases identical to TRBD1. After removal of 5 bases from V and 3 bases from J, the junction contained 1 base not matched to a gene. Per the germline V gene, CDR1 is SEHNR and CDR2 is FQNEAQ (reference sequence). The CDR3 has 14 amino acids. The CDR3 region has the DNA TGTGCCAGCAGCAGGGACAGCTATAATTCACCCCTCCACTTT. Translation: CASSRDSYNSPLHF.